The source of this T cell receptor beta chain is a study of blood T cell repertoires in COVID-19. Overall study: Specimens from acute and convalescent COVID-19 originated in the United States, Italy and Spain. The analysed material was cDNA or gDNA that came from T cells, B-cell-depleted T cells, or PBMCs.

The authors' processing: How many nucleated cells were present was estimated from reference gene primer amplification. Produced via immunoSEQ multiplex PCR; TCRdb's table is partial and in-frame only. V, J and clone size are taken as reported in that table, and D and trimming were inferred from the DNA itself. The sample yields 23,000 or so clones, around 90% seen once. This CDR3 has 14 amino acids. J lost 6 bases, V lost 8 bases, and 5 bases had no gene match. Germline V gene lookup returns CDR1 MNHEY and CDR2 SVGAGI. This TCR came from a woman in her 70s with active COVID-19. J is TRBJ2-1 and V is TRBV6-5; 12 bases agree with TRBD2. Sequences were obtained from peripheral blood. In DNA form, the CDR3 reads TGTGCCAGCGCGACTAGCGGGGGCCGCAATGAGCAGTTCTTC. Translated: CASATSGGRNEQFF.